This T cell receptor (beta chain) emerged from a study of control samples from healthy donors and cancer patients (TCRdb year 2020). The method behind the library was the immunoSEQ multiplex PCR assay. Sourced from immuneACCESS, this table was stored by TCRdb with only in-frame sequences that have V and J called. A share of the clones is absent; for the studies checked, an unresolved V gene accounts for under half, and the remainder has no known explanation. The sample has over 60,000 clones on record, 65% to 90% of them singletons. The ten largest clones represent 4.5% to 6.5% of the sample. Concerning this clone: There is no known antigen for this receptor. It has no much larger one-base neighbor in the sample; base qualities were not kept.

CDR1 and CDR2 were assigned from the germline V gene (reference sequence) as LNHDA and SQIVND. The CDR3 goes from the cysteine to the phenylalanine over 13 residues. The DNA shown is the 39-base CDR3, in frame from base 1. V is reduced by 6 bases and J by 6 bases, leaving a spacing of 14 bases between them. The rearranged chain carries TRBV19 and TRBJ1-1, and TRBD1 may be the D gene, going by 6 matching bases. Material: blood. The receptor comes from a man aged 35 to 55 in good health. The CDR3 amino acid sequence is: CASRTGWEAEAFF. The bases read TGTGCCAGTAGAACAGGGTGGGAAGCTGAAGCTTTCTTT.